The next 29 T cell receptor beta chains were all read from a single sample in a study of blood T cell repertoires in COVID-19. Here immunoSEQ multiplex PCR was the method, and the copy in TCRdb shows in-frame clones only, minus some. In the table there are approximately 82,000 clones, roughly 89% of which are singletons. Sequencing was performed on peripheral blood. These receptors originate from a man in his 70s with active or convalescent COVID-19.

This clone occurred a few times. This chain links TRBV30 with TRBJ1-5; TRBD1 agrees at 11 bases. Germline CDR1 GTSNPN, CDR2 SVGIG (reference sequence). The CDR3 has 15 residues. The J segment lost 4 bases and the V segment lost 0 bases, leaving 2 bases of the junction unmatched. CDR3 region: CAWSVGTGGNQPQHF. CDR3 in DNA: TGTGCCTGGAGTGTAGGGACAGGGGGTAATCAGCCCCAGCATTTT.

The rearrangement joins TRBV5-8 to TRBJ2-2; D gene ambiguous. V lost 4 bases, J lost 5 bases, and 12 bases lay in between. The CDR3 is made up of 14 amino acids. The germline V gene has CDR1 SGHTS and CDR2 YDEGEE. The CDR3 DNA follows: TGTGCCAGCAGCCCCCTATCGGTGACCGGGGAGCTGTTTTTT. Its protein product is CASSPLSVTGELFF. Supplemented by reference TRBV5-8 and TRBJ2-2, the full variable domain reads EAGVTQSPTHLIKTRGQQATLRCSPISGHTSVYWYQQALGLGLQFLLWYDEGEERNRGNFPPRFSGRQFPNYSSELNVNALELEDSALYLCASSPLSVTGELFFGEGSRLTVL.

This clone was recorded once. The chain links TRBV19 to TRBJ2-5; D is ambiguous. The CDR3 length is 12 residues. CDR1 is LNHDA and CDR2 is SQIVND in the germline V gene (reference sequence). V was cut by 8 bases and J by 6 bases, with 13 bases left in between. The CDR3 spells CASRAPEKTQYF. CDR3 DNA: TGTGCCAGTCGAGCTCCTGAGAAGACCCAGTACTTC.

The sample holds one count of this clone. The genes are TRBV19 and TRBJ1-2, with D perhaps matching TRBD1 (5 bases). Germline V gene lookup returns CDR1 LNHDA and CDR2 SQIVND (reference sequence). CDR3 size: 12 residues. With 3 bases removed from V and 7 bases from J, the gap between germline ends came to 9 bases. Here the CDR3 reads CASSMQGSGYTF. CDR3 DNA sequence: TGTGCCAGTAGTATGCAGGGCAGTGGCTACACCTTC. The full variable domain, its missing parts supplied by reference TRBV19 and TRBJ1-2, is DGGITQSPKYLFRKEGQNVTLSCEQNLNHDAMYWYRQDPGQGLRLIYYSQIVNDFQKGDIAEGYSVSREKKESFPLTVTSAQKNPTAFYLCASSMQGSGYTFGSGTRLTVV.

The CDR3 region is CASSPPGGRETQYF. The CDR3 DNA follows: TGTGCCAGCAGCCCACCGGGGGGAAGAGAGACCCAGTACTTC. The chain combines TRBV7-9 with TRBJ2-5, with TRBD2 matching 7 bases. Losses at the gene ends were 5 bases for V and 4 bases for J; bases not matched to a gene: 7. Germline loops: CDR1 SEHNR, CDR2 FQNEAQ (reference sequence). This CDR3 has 14 amino acids.

The chain links TRBV6-5 to TRBJ1-2, with D possibly TRBD1 on 5 matching bases. V gave up 0 bases and J gave up 6 bases, with 17 bases separating them. The CDR3 is 16 residues long. Germline V gene lookup returns CDR1 MNHEY and CDR2 SVGAGI. The CDR3 DNA follows: TGTGCCAGCAGTTACTCGCGCCAGGGCTTCGAGAATGGCTACACCTTC. The encoded protein is CASSYSRQGFENGYTF.

The chain links TRBV29-1 to TRBJ1-1, with 7 bases aligning to TRBD1. This CDR3 region has 12 residues. V was pared by 8 bases and J by 1 base, with 4 bases of the junction left unmatched. Germline V gives CDR1 SQVTM, CDR2 ANQGSEA. The CDR3 DNA reads as TGCAGCATTGGACAGGCGAACACTGAAGCTTTCTTT. Its protein is CSIGQANTEAFF.

The chain couples TRBV6-6 to TRBJ2-3; D is uncertain. CDR3 length: 15 amino acids. CDR1 and CDR2 from the germline V gene are MNHNY and SVGAGI (reference sequence). The V and J ends lost 5 bases and 4 bases respectively, with 16 bases between them. CDR3 nucleotide sequence: TGTGCCAGCAGTGCCTCCGGCCGGAGATCAGATACGCAGTATTTT. It codes for CASSASGRRSDTQYF.

The chain has TRBV7-9 and TRBJ2-7; TRBD2 might be the D (6 bases). Germline V lookup: CDR1 SEHNR, CDR2 FQNEAQ (reference sequence). Trimming took off 5 bases at V and 2 bases at J, with 16 bases between the two ends. The CDR3 length is 15 residues. DNA for the CDR3: TGTGCCAGCAGCGCAGCTCCTAGCGTAGCCTACGAGCAGTACTTC. Translated: CASSAAPSVAYEQYF.

The CDR3 nucleotides read TGCGCCAGCAGCTTGCGGGGACAGGGGAACTATGGCTACACCTTC. This codes for CASSLRGQGNYGYTF. V usage is TRBV5-1 and J usage is TRBJ1-2; the match to TRBD1 covers 10 bases. The CDR3 spans 15 residues. V was clipped by 1 base and J by 2 bases; unmatched bases: 2. Germline values: CDR1 SGHRS, CDR2 YFSETQ.

V and J are TRBV30 and TRBJ1-5, with D unclear. Germline V gene lookup returns CDR1 GTSNPN and CDR2 SVGIG (reference sequence). The CDR3 covers 14 residues. The V gene lost 5 bases and the J gene lost 0 bases, with 11 bases spanning the gap. CDR3 sequence (DNA): TGTGCCTGGCAGGCTGCCGATAGCAATCAGCCCCAGCATTTT. This codes for CAWQAADSNQPQHF.

In this sample, this clone turned up once. The chain carries TRBV10-1 and TRBJ1-5; a weak D match, TRBD1 (6 bases). Germline loops: CDR1 WNHNN, CDR2 SYGVQD (reference sequence). Trimming pared 9 bases from V and 7 bases from J, leaving 28 bases between. The CDR3 is made up of 17 amino acids. The CDR3 is CARIGFSRLGGEQPQHF. The CDR3 DNA follows: TGCGCCAGGATAGGGTTTTCCCGTCTAGGGGGGGAACAGCCCCAGCATTTT.

This clone occurred once. The rearrangement uses TRBV15 and TRBJ1-6; D is unresolved. Germline assignment: CDR1 LNHNV and CDR2 YYDKDF (reference sequence). V was shortened by 0 bases and J by 9 bases, with 9 bases between the two germline ends. The CDR3 has 14 amino acids. The CDR3 coding sequence is TGTGCCACCAGCAGAGATCCTACCGGTTCACCCCTCCACTTT. It encodes CATSRDPTGSPLHF.

The CDR3 is CASRGGQILTGELFF. Written as DNA, the CDR3 is TGCGCCAGCAGGGGGGGACAGATTCTCACCGGGGAGCTGTTTTTT. The V call is TRBV5-1, the J call TRBJ2-2; D may be TRBD1 (7 bases). V was pared by 5 bases and J by 4 bases, with 15 bases between. CDR3 length equals 15 residues. Germline loops: CDR1 SGHRS, CDR2 YFSETQ.

The chain couples TRBV15 to TRBJ1-5; D unclear. CDR3 size: 14 residues. The germline V gene has CDR1 LNHNV and CDR2 YYDKDF (reference sequence). Trimming removed 1 base at V and 3 bases at J, with 7 bases between. The DNA for the CDR3 is TGTGCCACCAGCAGAGGGGAGGCCAATCAGCCCCAGCATTTT. This gives the protein CATSRGEANQPQHF.

The chain uses TRBV30 and TRBJ2-4; possibly TRBD2 for D (6 bases). The V end was cut by 2 bases, the J end by 9 bases, with 14 bases between. The CDR3 is 13 amino acids. Germline CDR1 GTSNPN, CDR2 SVGIG (reference sequence). The CDR3 sequence: CAWSFREAGIQYF. Here the CDR3 DNA reads TGTGCCTGGAGTTTCAGGGAGGCGGGCATTCAGTACTTC.

This clone was seen just once. The gene calls are TRBV24-1 and TRBJ1-5, with a possible D match to TRBD1 (6 bases). V lost 3 bases and J lost 4, with 18 bases in between. The germline gives CDR1 KGHDR, CDR2 SFDVKD. The CDR3 is made up of 17 amino acids. CDR3 protein: CATSDASVTGLNQPQHF. CDR3 in DNA: TGTGCCACCAGTGATGCCTCTGTGACAGGTCTTAATCAGCCCCAGCATTTT.

This rearrangement joins TRBV5-6 to TRBJ1-1; no definite D call. This CDR3 has 14 residues. Germline CDR1 is SGHDT and CDR2 is YYEEEE. The germline V and J ends were trimmed by 0 bases and 3 bases, with 9 bases remaining between them. The CDR3 DNA follows: TGTGCCAGCAGCTTGGTCAGCGGCGACACTGAAGCTTTCTTT. It encodes CASSLVSGDTEAFF.

The chain uses TRBV19 and TRBJ2-3; possibly TRBD2 for D (6 bases). Trimming left V 8 bases short and J 6 bases short, with 18 bases between. This CDR3 region has 14 residues. Germline CDR1 and CDR2: LNHDA and SQIVND (reference sequence). CDR3 in DNA: TGTGCCAGTTCGGGACTGGGCGGTTTGGATACGCAGTATTTT. Translated: CASSGLGGLDTQYF.

The chain recombines TRBV28 with TRBJ1-4; no firm D call. Germline CDR1 MDHEN, CDR2 SYDVKM. V was pared by 5 bases and J by 6 bases, with 19 bases between. The CDR3 runs 16 residues. The CDR3 loop reads CASSPTPASSHEKLFF. The CDR3 DNA is TGTGCCAGCAGTCCCACACCCGCCAGTAGCCATGAAAAACTGTTTTTT.

The chain is built from TRBV5-1 and TRBJ1-1; D is uncertain. Germline loops: CDR1 SGHRS, CDR2 YFSETQ. The CDR3 extends over 11 amino acids. The V end lost 3 bases, the J end lost 11 bases, and 11 bases lay between the germline ends. The CDR3, as DNA: TGCGCCAGCAGCTCGGAAACGGGGGCTTTCTTT. Its translation: CASSSETGAFF. The full variable domain, in which reference TRBV5-1 and TRBJ1-1 provide the parts outside the CDR3, is KAGVTQTPRYLIKTRGQQVTLSCSPISGHRSVSWYQQTPGQGLQFLFEYFSETQRNKGNFPGRFSGRQFSNSRSEMNVSTLELGDSALYLCASSSETGAFFGQGTRLTVV.

The chain has TRBV6-5 and TRBJ1-1; 9 bases agree with TRBD1. V dropped 6 bases and J dropped 0; count of bases not matched to a gene: 5. The CDR3 is made up of 15 amino acids. CDR1 is MNHEY and CDR2 is SVGAGI in the germline V gene. The CDR3 DNA reads TGTGCCAGCAGGCAAGGACAGGGGCTGAACACTGAAGCTTTCTTT. Its protein product is CASRQGQGLNTEAFF.

This rearrangement joins TRBV6-5 to TRBJ1-1; TRBD1 agrees at 8 bases. V gave up 7 bases and J gave up 6 bases; unmatched junction bases: 7. The CDR3 has 13 amino acids. Per germline, CDR1 MNHEY and CDR2 SVGAGI. CDR3 loop: CASKSPDRAEAFF. CDR3 nucleotide sequence: TGTGCCAGCAAATCCCCGGACAGGGCTGAAGCTTTCTTT.

The chain couples TRBV2 to TRBJ2-3; D might be TRBD2 (5 bases). Deletions cut 4 bases from V and 0 bases from J, with 11 bases between. CDR1 and CDR2 from the germline V gene are SNHLY and FYNNEI. The CDR3 totals 15 residues. The CDR3 sequence: CASSAEATSTDTQYF. For the CDR3, the DNA is TGTGCCAGCAGTGCGGAGGCAACCAGCACAGATACGCAGTATTTT.

This chain's CDR3 is CASSFDSFTGELFF. DNA of the CDR3: TGTGCCAGCAGTTTTGACTCATTCACCGGGGAGCTGTTTTTT. This chain joins TRBV2 and TRBJ2-2, with unresolved D. The germline V gene encodes CDR1 SNHLY and CDR2 FYNNEI. This CDR3 has 14 amino acids. V was clipped by 5 bases and J by 4 bases, with 11 bases between them.

This sequence joins TRBV27 and TRBJ2-1, with 8 bases matching TRBD2. Germline V CDR1 and CDR2: MNHEY, SMNVEV (reference sequence). V trimming: 4 bases; J trimming: 4 bases; junction bases outside the gene matches: 3. This CDR3 is 14 amino acids long. The CDR3 loop reads CASSYGGRYNEQFF. In DNA form, the CDR3 reads TGTGCCAGCAGTTATGGCGGGAGGTACAATGAGCAGTTCTTC.

The chain combines TRBV3-1 (or the pseudogene TRBV3-2) with TRBJ2-1, with TRBD1 matching 9 bases. Looked up from germline, CDR1 is LGHDT and CDR2 is YNNKEL (reference sequence). The CDR3 totals 14 residues. The V gene end was trimmed by 3 bases and the J gene end by 4 bases; junction bases not matched to a gene: 1. The CDR3 DNA is TGTGCCAGCAGCCATGGGACAGGGTACAATGAGCAGTTCTTC. Residues: CASSHGTGYNEQFF.

The gene calls are TRBV29-1 and TRBJ1-2; D perhaps matches TRBD1 (6 bases). From germline, CDR1 is SQVTM and CDR2 ANQGSEA. V was cut by 5 bases and J by 4 bases, with 14 bases left in between. The CDR3 loop spans 13 amino acids. The CDR3 loop is CSVLGDNVYGYTF. The DNA of the CDR3 is TGCAGCGTTCTAGGGGACAACGTCTATGGCTACACCTTC.

The J gene is TRBJ2-3, the V gene TRBV27; 7 positions match TRBD1. The CDR3 totals 15 residues. The V segment lost 7 bases and the J segment 4 bases; nucleotides outside the gene matches: 11. Germline V gene sequence: CDR1 MNHEY, CDR2 SMNVEV (reference sequence). CDR3 nucleotide sequence: TGTGCCAGCACACTCCAGGGACAGCCGTCAGATACGCAGTATTTT. It translates to CASTLQGQPSDTQYF.